These 30 T cell receptor beta chains came from one sample sequenced in a study of blood T cell repertoires in COVID-19. The assay was immunoSEQ multiplex PCR, and TCRdb's table has in-frame clones only and misses some. The table has more than 85,000 clones, approximately 91% seen once. Sequencing was performed on peripheral blood. The receptors derive from a man between 60 and 75 years old with acute or convalescent COVID-19.

The V and J genes are TRBV7-6 and TRBJ2-7, with TRBD2 matching over 8 bases. Per germline, CDR1 SGHVS and CDR2 FNYEAQ. With V trimmed by 2 bases and J by 3 bases, 6 bases remained unmatched. The length of the CDR3 is 15 residues. Here the CDR3 reads CASSLSGGPVYEQYF. CDR3 nucleotide sequence: TGTGCCAGCAGCTTATCGGGAGGGCCAGTCTACGAGCAGTACTTC. Complete variable domain (other parts from reference TRBV7-6 and TRBJ2-7): GAGVSQSPRYKVTKRGQDVALRCDPISGHVSLYWYRQALGQGPEFLTYFNYEAQQDKSGLPNDRFSAERPEGSISTLTIQRTEQRDSAMYRCASSLSGGPVYEQYFGPGTRLTVT.

The genes are TRBV28 and TRBJ1-5; the D gene is possibly TRBD1 (6 bases). This CDR3 comprises 15 residues. Trimming pared 7 bases from V and 0 bases from J, leaving 13 bases between. Germline loops: CDR1 MDHEN, CDR2 SYDVKM. CDR3: CASTYRDNSNQPQHF. In DNA, the CDR3 is TGTGCCAGCACTTACCGGGACAATAGCAATCAGCCCCAGCATTTT.

The rearrangement uses TRBV28 and TRBJ2-3; 7 positions match TRBD2. The CDR3 runs to 15 residues. The trim removed 5 bases at V and 7 bases at J, leaving 12 bases unmatched. Germline CDR1 is MDHEN and CDR2 is SYDVKM. CDR3 residues: CASSLSGTIVHTQYF. The CDR3 DNA is TGTGCCAGCAGTCTATCCGGGACTATTGTTCATACGCAGTATTTT.

The genes are TRBV28 and TRBJ2-1, with D possibly matching TRBD2 (6 bases). Looked up from germline, CDR1 is MDHEN and CDR2 is SYDVKM. The CDR3 runs to 15 residues. Trimming took off 5 bases at V and 7 bases at J, with 18 bases between the two ends. Written as DNA, the CDR3 is TGTGCCAGCAGTAATGGGCACTCCGCGGGGAATGAGCAGTTCTTC. Its translation: CASSNGHSAGNEQFF.

This chain links TRBV5-4 with TRBJ2-3; 7 positions match TRBD2. CDR3 length: 13 residues. CDR1 and CDR2 from the germline V gene are SGHNT and YYREEE (reference sequence). V was clipped by 6 bases and J by 0 bases; unmatched bases: 1. The CDR3: CASMGGSTDTQYF. The CDR3 DNA reads as TGTGCCAGCATGGGGGGGAGCACAGATACGCAGTATTTT.

This clone showed up just a few times. The chain has TRBV15 and TRBJ1-2; D possibly corresponds to TRBD1 (6 bases). V was cut by 4 bases and J by 6 bases, with 9 bases left in between. The CDR3 consists of 12 residues. Looked up from germline, CDR1 is LNHNV and CDR2 is YYDKDF (reference sequence). The chain's CDR3 is CATSIDRNGYTF. DNA of the CDR3: TGTGCCACCAGCATTGACAGGAATGGCTACACCTTC. Full variable domain (outside the CDR3, taken from reference TRBV15 and TRBJ1-2): DAMVIQNPRYQVTQFGKPVTLSCSQTLNHNVMYWYQQKSSQAPKLLFHYYDKDFNNEADTPDNFQSRRPNTSFCFLDIRSPGLGDTAMYLCATSIDRNGYTFGSGTRLTVV.

V and J are TRBV19 and TRBJ1-2, with D perhaps TRBD1 (6 bases). The ends were cut back, 3 bases at V and 4 bases at J, with 9 bases in the middle. The CDR3 consists of 13 residues. Germline loops: CDR1 LNHDA, CDR2 SQIVND (reference sequence). The CDR3 DNA is TGTGCCAGTAGTATGGGGGCATCCTATGGCTACACCTTC. Amino acid sequence: CASSMGASYGYTF. The variable domain in full, with the rest retrieved from reference TRBV19 and TRBJ1-2, is DGGITQSPKYLFRKEGQNVTLSCEQNLNHDAMYWYRQDPGQGLRLIYYSQIVNDFQKGDIAEGYSVSREKKESFPLTVTSAQKNPTAFYLCASSMGASYGYTFGSGTRLTVV.

The genes are TRBV6-2 or TRBV6-3 and TRBJ1-5; D gene ambiguous. Germline V gene sequence: CDR1 MNHEY, CDR2 SVGEGT. This CDR3 is 17 amino acids long. Trimming took off 5 bases at V and 0 bases at J, with 17 bases between the two ends. The CDR3 here is CASSRPGVTISNQPQHF. For the CDR3, the DNA is TGTGCCAGCAGTCGTCCCGGGGTAACTATTAGCAATCAGCCCCAGCATTTT.

This clone showed up just once. This chain connects TRBV4-2 to TRBJ2-1; D is possibly TRBD1 (5 bases). The CDR3 has 16 amino acids. V was trimmed by 0 bases and J by 5 bases, leaving 14 bases between them. Germline assignment: CDR1 LGHNA and CDR2 YNFKEQ. The CDR3 DNA sequence: TGTGCCAGCAGCCAAGAATTGCTAGGGGAAAACAATGAGCAGTTCTTC. Translated, it gives CASSQELLGENNEQFF.

The chain is built from TRBV11-2 and TRBJ2-5, with 10 positions matching TRBD1. Germline CDR1 SGHAT, CDR2 FQNNGV. V dropped 5 bases and J dropped 6; count of bases not matched to a gene: 9. The CDR3 is made up of 15 amino acids. The CDR3 loop reads CASSLPGQGSQTQYF. The CDR3 DNA is TGTGCCAGCAGCCTCCCGGGACAGGGGAGCCAGACCCAGTACTTC.

The chain has TRBV6-2 or TRBV6-3 and TRBJ2-1; TRBD1 aligns across 8 bases. Germline loops: CDR1 MNHEY, CDR2 SVGEGT. V shed 2 bases and J 6 bases; nucleotides not matched to a gene: 6. The CDR3 consists of 15 residues. CDR3 sequence reads: CASSYGQGTGNEQFF. CDR3 nucleotide sequence: TGTGCCAGCAGTTACGGACAGGGAACTGGCAATGAGCAGTTCTTC.

This rearrangement joins TRBV19 to TRBJ2-3; D is perhaps TRBD2 (5 bases). Trimming took off 6 bases at V and 0 bases at J, with 10 bases between the two ends. CDR1 and CDR2 (germline): LNHDA, SQIVND (reference sequence). The CDR3 is made up of 14 amino acids. The CDR3, as DNA: TGTGCCAGTAGGGACTGGACTAGCACAGATACGCAGTATTTT. It encodes CASRDWTSTDTQYF. The full variable domain, with the rest looked up from reference TRBV19 and TRBJ2-3, is DGGITQSPKYLFRKEGQNVTLSCEQNLNHDAMYWYRQDPGQGLRLIYYSQIVNDFQKGDIAEGYSVSREKKESFPLTVTSAQKNPTAFYLCASRDWTSTDTQYFGPGTRLTVL.

This chain uses TRBV4-3 with TRBJ1-2, with D possibly matching TRBD1 (6 bases). V was trimmed by 0 bases and J by 4 bases, leaving 21 bases between them. CDR3 size: 18 residues. Germline lookup yields CDR1 LGHNA and CDR2 YSLEER. In nucleotides, the CDR3 is TGCGCCAGCAGCCAAGATACCTCGGGGACATCAACCTTCTATGGCTACACCTTC. Its protein is CASSQDTSGTSTFYGYTF.

The chain carries TRBV7-9 and TRBJ1-1, with 7 positions matching TRBD1. Germline trimming cut 5 bases from V and 0 bases from J; bases unmatched to any gene: 6. The CDR3 covers 15 residues. Germline CDR1 reads SEHNR; CDR2 reads FQNEAQ (reference sequence). CDR3 sequence (DNA): TGTGCCAGCAGCGATGGGACAGAAGTGAACACTGAAGCTTTCTTT. Its translation: CASSDGTEVNTEAFF.

V and J are TRBV4-3 and TRBJ2-1; 9 nucleotides line up with TRBD1. V dropped 0 bases and J dropped 4; count of bases not matched to a gene: 4. This CDR3 region has 16 residues. The germline gives CDR1 LGHNA, CDR2 YSLEER. CDR3 residues: CASSQDWDREYNEQFF. Written as DNA, the CDR3 is TGCGCCAGCAGCCAAGATTGGGACAGGGAATACAATGAGCAGTTCTTC.

This chain uses TRBV7-3 with TRBJ2-2; D is undetermined. This CDR3 spans 14 amino acids. Germline CDR1 is SGHTA and CDR2 is FQGTGA. Trimming pared 1 base from V and 4 bases from J, leaving 7 bases between. The CDR3 DNA is TGTGCCAGCAGCTTAAATGCGTTCACCGGGGAGCTGTTTTTT. It yields the protein CASSLNAFTGELFF.

V usage is TRBV27 and J usage is TRBJ2-7; TRBD2 aligns across 9 bases. The CDR3 spans 14 residues. CDR1 and CDR2 (germline): MNHEY, SMNVEV (reference sequence). Trimming cost V 5 bases and J 2 bases; bases outside gene matches: 4. As DNA, the CDR3 is TGTGCCAGCAGTCTTAGCGGGAGTCCCTACGAGCAGTACTTC. It is translated as CASSLSGSPYEQYF.

This clone was detected only a few times. CDR3 bases: TGTGCCAGCAGTTACTCCCCTCTAGCGGGACTGTACAATGAGCAGTTCTTC. It specifies CASSYSPLAGLYNEQFF. The chain is built from TRBV6-2 or TRBV6-3 and TRBJ2-1; 9 bases fit TRBD2. J was trimmed by 4 bases and V by 0 bases; bases with no gene match: 7. CDR3 length equals 17 residues. Per germline, CDR1 MNHEY and CDR2 SVGEGT.

The rearrangement uses TRBV29-1 and TRBJ1-5; 8 bases align to TRBD1. Germline V gives CDR1 SQVTM, CDR2 ANQGSEA. J gave up 4 bases and V 4 bases, and 3 bases lay outside the gene matches. The CDR3 length is 13 residues. The CDR3 nucleotides read TGCAGCGTTGGGGACAGGTCGAATCAGCCCCAGCATTTT. This sequence encodes CSVGDRSNQPQHF.

This chain joins TRBV6-6 and TRBJ2-7; weak D call: TRBD2 (5 bases). The CDR3 length is 16 residues. V shed 2 bases and J shed 1 base, with 15 bases lying between them. Germline values: CDR1 MNHNY, CDR2 SVGAGI (reference sequence). The CDR3 reads CASSYLLRADSYEQYF. The CDR3 DNA is TGTGCCAGCAGTTACCTCCTGAGGGCGGATTCCTACGAGCAGTACTTC.

J is TRBJ2-1 and V is TRBV12-3 or TRBV12-4; D is unclear. The CDR3 has 13 residues. V was trimmed by 6 bases and J by 9 bases, leaving 15 bases between them. CDR3 sequence (DNA): TGTGCCAGCAGCTCCTCTGCGCCAATTGAGCAGTTCTTC. Encoded protein: CASSSSAPIEQFF.

This chain links TRBV5-1 with TRBJ2-3; TRBD1 might be the D (6 bases). Germline CDR1 SGHRS, CDR2 YFSETQ. V was shortened by 4 bases and J by 4 bases, with 16 bases between the two germline ends. CDR3 length equals 15 residues. CDR3 bases: TGCGCCAGCAGCGGACTGCCAGGGGCATCAGATACGCAGTATTTT. Translated, it gives CASSGLPGASDTQYF.

The chain couples TRBV27 to TRBJ1-6; possibly TRBD1 for D (5 bases). The germline CDR1 and CDR2 sequences are MNHEY and SMNVEV (reference sequence). Trimming left V 6 bases short and J 7 bases short, with 16 bases between. The CDR3 loop spans 15 amino acids. The CDR3 region has the DNA TGTGCCAGCAGCATTAGACAGTCAGGAAATTCACCCCTCCACTTT. It codes for CASSIRQSGNSPLHF.

The chain recombines TRBV27 with TRBJ1-1; D may be TRBD1 (5 bases). V lost 2 bases and J lost 4, with 8 bases in between. Germline CDR1 and CDR2: MNHEY and SMNVEV (reference sequence). This CDR3 is built from 13 residues. The CDR3 sequence is CASSLQGATEAFF. For the CDR3, the DNA is TGTGCCAGCAGTTTACAAGGGGCCACTGAAGCTTTCTTT.

This chain joins TRBV29-1 and TRBJ2-7; TRBD1 matches 11 bases. This CDR3 spans 13 amino acids. V lost 6 bases, J lost 2 bases, and 3 bases stayed unmatched. Germline CDR1 reads SQVTM; CDR2 reads ANQGSEA. The CDR3 coding sequence is TGCAGCGTAGGACAGGGGGCAACCTACGAGCAGTACTTC. This codes for CSVGQGATYEQYF.

The V call is TRBV29-1, the J call TRBJ1-2; D is undetermined. Trimming cost V 1 base and J 7 bases, with 13 bases left between them. Germline assignment: CDR1 SQVTM and CDR2 ANQGSEA. The CDR3 is 13 residues long. The CDR3 sequence is CSVEAGGSGGYTF. The CDR3, as DNA: TGCAGCGTTGAAGCGGGAGGGTCGGGTGGCTACACCTTC.

The chain recombines TRBV7-2 with TRBJ2-5; 9 bases are a match to TRBD2. The CDR3 has 16 residues. Per the germline V gene, CDR1 is SGHTA and CDR2 is FQGNSA. The V segment lost 1 base and the J segment 5 bases; nucleotides outside the gene matches: 8. CDR3 nucleotide sequence: TGTGCCAGCAGCTTAGTCGGCGGGAGGGCCGAGGAGACCCAGTACTTC. Amino acids: CASSLVGGRAEETQYF.

The chain carries TRBV29-1 and TRBJ1-4; D is possibly TRBD1 (6 bases). The V end was cut by 6 bases, the J end by 4 bases, with 12 bases between. CDR1 is SQVTM, CDR2 ANQGSEA, per germline. The CDR3 spans 13 residues. For the CDR3, the DNA is TGCAGCGTAGACACAGGGAGTAATGAAAAACTGTTTTTT. Protein: CSVDTGSNEKLFF.

V is TRBV6-1 and J is TRBJ1-4; 9 bases align to TRBD1. Germline CDR1 is MNHNS and CDR2 is SASEGT. The CDR3 is 15 residues long. V was clipped by 0 bases and J by 8 bases; unmatched bases: 4. CDR3 residues: CASSEALTGGEKLFF. Written as DNA, the CDR3 is TGTGCCAGCAGTGAAGCTTTGACAGGGGGAGAAAAACTGTTTTTT.

This clone was detected only once. V and J are TRBV9 and TRBJ2-1, with 11 nucleotides matching TRBD2. From germline, CDR1 is SGDLS and CDR2 YYNGEE. The CDR3 has 16 residues. Trimming removed 4 bases from V and 8 bases from J; junction bases left unmatched: 11. The CDR3: CASSQFSGRAIDEQFF. CDR3 bases: TGTGCCAGCAGCCAATTTAGCGGGAGGGCCATCGATGAGCAGTTCTTC.